This T cell receptor (beta chain) was sequenced during a study of blood T cell repertoires in COVID-19. About the study: Sample material is recorded as cDNA or gDNA derived from T cells, B-cell-depleted T cells, or PBMCs.

This table comes from immunoSEQ multiplex PCR, and its TCRdb copy is limited to in-frame clones, with some not included. The sample holds 250,000 or so clones; about 73% are singletons and the top ten take 2.5% to 4%. This CDR3 has 15 residues. Germline CDR1 is SNHLY and CDR2 is FYNNEI. V lost 2 bases to trimming and J lost 10 bases, with 15 bases between them. This clone was found a few times. V is TRBV2 and J is TRBJ1-6; no reliable D call. Sequenced material: peripheral blood. This clonotype was sampled from a woman of 80 years or more with acute or convalescent COVID-19. CDR3 coding DNA: TGTGCCAGCAGTGAAAGGAGGCCCCTAACCTCACCCCTCCACTTT. Amino acid sequence: CASSERRPLTSPLHF.